This T cell receptor beta chain was recorded in a study of blood T cell repertoires in COVID-19. Study background: The United States, Italy and Spain were the sources of the acute and convalescent COVID-19 samples.

V shed 1 base, J shed 2 bases, and the junction held 0 bases outside the gene matches. This CDR3 comprises 15 residues. Germline V gives CDR1 LNHNV, CDR2 YYDKDF (reference sequence). TCRdb's table, derived via immunoSEQ multiplex PCR, lists solely in-frame clones and lacks some. The sample lists approximately 170,000 clones, 70% to 90% occurring once. Recruits, aged roughly 18 to 100 years, lived in 24 US areas. Cohort 3 recovery required two negative PCRs, clearance, or symptom resolution. The sequence was collected from a man in his forties or fifties who had recovered from COVID-19. The sample was PBMCs or T cells enriched from blood (not recorded which). The genes are TRBV15 and TRBJ2-3, with 10 nucleotides matching TRBD1. The CDR3 sequence: CATSRGQGATDTQYF. The CDR3 DNA reads as TGTGCCACCAGCAGAGGACAGGGGGCCACAGATACGCAGTATTTT.